A selection of T cell receptor beta chains follows, all from one sample in a study of cytomegalovirus exposure and HLA in healthy donors. Produced via immunoSEQ multiplex PCR; TCRdb's table is partial and in-frame only. The profile shows around 210,000 clones, 85% of them singletons. The sequenced sample was PBMCs. The origin of the receptors is a girl aged 2-10 years in good health and CMV-seronegative. Each CDR3 is given with its conserved first and last residue. The D gene is left open where the match is weak. For some rows the clone size is stated as once, few or many, or as a class when expanded; others skip it.

D,V,size,J,CDR3,DNA
-,TRBV11-2,-,TRBJ2-5,CASSLLGAAQYF,TGTGCCAGCAGCTTACTGGGGGCGGCCCAGTACTTC
TRBD1,TRBV6-6,-,TRBJ1-5,CASSYQQGARQPQHF,TGTGCCAGCAGTTATCAACAGGGGGCTAGGCAGCCCCAGCATTTT
-,TRBV15,-,TRBJ2-7,CATSRDLSYEQYF,TGTGCCACCAGCAGAGACCTCTCCTACGAGCAGTACTTC
-,TRBV27,few,TRBJ1-1,CASKRSQESNTEAFF,TGTGCCAGCAAACGTTCACAGGAGTCGAACACTGAAGCTTTCTTT
TRBD2,TRBV7-6,-,TRBJ2-1,CASSFLTSGDRNEQFF,TGTGCCAGCAGCTTTCTGACTAGCGGAGACCGCAATGAGCAGTTCTTC
-,TRBV7-2,-,TRBJ2-3,CASSLLRLITDTQYF,TGTGCCAGCAGCTTACTACGACTTATCACAGATACGCAGTATTTT
-,TRBV9,-,TRBJ2-3,CASSASDTQYF,TGTGCCAGCAGCGCATCAGATACGCAGTATTTT
-,TRBV14,-,TRBJ2-7,CASSQGGRRGDEQYF,TGTGCCAGCAGCCAAGGGGGTCGCAGGGGCGACGAGCAGTACTTC
-,TRBV5-1,-,TRBJ2-5,CASSTLRETQYF,TGCGCCAGCAGCACCCTACGGGAGACCCAGTACTTC
-,TRBV7-8,-,TRBJ1-2,CASNPGPNYGYTF,TGTGCCAGCAACCCAGGGCCTAACTATGGCTACACCTTC
TRBD2,TRBV6-1,once,TRBJ2-3,CASLISGSTDTQYF,TGTGCCAGTCTTATTAGCGGGAGCACAGATACGCAGTATTTT
TRBD2,TRBV4-1,-,TRBJ2-7,CASSQATSGAPYEQYF,TGCGCCAGCAGCCAAGCGACCAGCGGGGCTCCCTACGAGCAGTACTTC
TRBD2,TRBV27,-,TRBJ2-7,CASSLFSGSSYEQYF,TGTGCCAGCAGTTTATTTAGCGGGAGCTCCTACGAGCAGTACTTC
TRBD2,TRBV20-1,-,TRBJ2-5,CSASRSGRAYF,TGCAGTGCTAGCAGAAGCGGGAGGGCCTACTTC
TRBD2,TRBV27,-,TRBJ2-1,CASSFRLAGGWYNEQFF,TGTGCCAGCAGTTTTCGACTAGCGGGGGGTTGGTACAATGAGCAGTTCTTC
-,TRBV10-3,-,TRBJ1-2,CAISEVELHGYTF,TGTGCCATCAGTGAGGTAGAACTCCATGGCTACACCTTC
-,TRBV19,-,TRBJ1-1,CASRGAGDTEAFF,TGTGCCAGTAGGGGAGCAGGGGACACTGAAGCTTTCTTT
TRBD1,TRBV5-8,-,TRBJ2-7,CASSLRDREAIEQYF,TGTGCCAGCAGCCTTCGGGACAGGGAGGCAATCGAGCAGTACTTC
-,TRBV7-6,-,TRBJ2-1,CASSLSGTSYNEQFF,TGTGCCAGCAGTCTTAGCGGTACCTCCTACAATGAGCAGTTCTTC
-,TRBV5-1,-,TRBJ2-5,CASSLARSQETQYF,TGCGCCAGCAGCTTGGCGCGTTCCCAAGAGACCCAGTACTTC
-,TRBV5-1,-,TRBJ2-7,CASSLATGGFYEQYF,TGCGCCAGCAGCTTGGCGACAGGAGGTTTCTACGAGCAGTACTTC
TRBD2,TRBV10-3,once,TRBJ2-3,CAISESGGSNRTVRYTDTQYF,TGTGCCATCAGTGAGTCGGGCGGGAGCAACCGGACCGTCCGGTACACAGATACGCAGTATTTT
-,TRBV21-1,-,TRBJ1-5,CASSKHRGRLNQPQHF,TGTGCCAGCAGCAAGCACAGGGGGCGACTAAATCAGCCCCAGCATTTT
TRBD1,TRBV5-6,-,TRBJ2-6,CASSHRDSGANVLTF,TGTGCCAGCAGCCACCGGGACAGTGGGGCCAACGTCCTGACTTTC
-,TRBV19,-,TRBJ2-7,CASSSRTGTPYEQYF,TGTGCCAGTAGTTCCCGGACTGGGACTCCTTACGAGCAGTACTTC
-,TRBV6-1,-,TRBJ1-1,CASSWKRGGTEAFF,TGTGCCAGCAGCTGGAAAAGGGGAGGGACTGAAGCTTTCTTT
-,TRBV27,-,TRBJ1-2,CASSMTPHNYGYTF,TGTGCCAGCAGTATGACACCGCATAACTATGGCTACACCTTC
TRBD2,TRBV15,-,TRBJ2-3,CATSRRSGTSGRTDTQYF,TGTGCCACCAGCAGACGTTCCGGGACTAGCGGGAGGACAGATACGCAGTATTTT
TRBD1,TRBV7-9,-,TRBJ1-2,CASSSRDRGATLDGYTF,TGTGCCAGCAGCTCCCGGGACAGGGGCGCTACCTTGGATGGCTACACCTTC
-,TRBV6-4,-,TRBJ2-6,CASSDKGDWASGANVLTF,TGTGCCAGCAGTGATAAGGGAGATTGGGCTTCTGGGGCCAACGTCCTGACTTTC
TRBD1,TRBV12-5,-,TRBJ2-3,CASGLGQGADTQYF,TGTGCTAGTGGTTTGGGACAGGGGGCAGATACGCAGTATTTT
-,TRBV10-1,-,TRBJ2-1,CASSTAVSYNEQFF,TGCGCCAGCAGTACAGCGGTTTCCTACAATGAGCAGTTCTTC
TRBD1,TRBV5-6,-,TRBJ2-5,CASSWAGTGAQEQYF,TGTGCCAGCAGCTGGGCGGGGACAGGGGCACAAGAGCAGTACTTC
-,TRBV30,-,TRBJ1-5,CAWSVGAPNQPQHF,TGTGCCTGGAGTGTGGGAGCTCCTAATCAGCCCCAGCATTTT
TRBD2,TRBV27,few,TRBJ2-1,CASSPPRGNEQFF,TGTGCCAGCAGTCCCCCGCGGGGGAATGAGCAGTTCTTC
TRBD2,TRBV2,-,TRBJ2-5,CADRTSGGTETQYF,TGTGCCGACCGGACTAGCGGGGGGACGGAGACCCAGTACTTC
-,TRBV29-1,-,TRBJ2-3,CSVGLLGSTDTQYF,TGCAGCGTTGGGCTCCTCGGGAGCACAGATACGCAGTATTTT
-,TRBV10-1,-,TRBJ2-7,CASSTSSYEQYF,TGCGCCAGCAGTACTAGCTCCTACGAGCAGTACTTC
-,TRBV28,-,TRBJ2-2,CASSLRLSNTGELFF,TGTGCCAGCAGTTTAAGACTATCGAATACCGGGGAGCTGTTTTTT
-,TRBV27,-,TRBJ1-6,CASSFLVSRRSSPLHF,TGTGCCAGCAGTTTTCTCGTTAGCCGGAGGAGTTCACCCCTCCACTTT
-,TRBV6-5,-,TRBJ1-1,CASSYSAGNTEAFF,TGTGCCAGCAGTTACTCGGCGGGGAACACTGAAGCTTTCTTT
TRBD1,TRBV6-5,-,TRBJ2-7,CASSYFPGQSPYEQYF,TGTGCCAGCAGTTACTTCCCGGGACAGTCCCCCTACGAGCAGTACTTC
TRBD1,TRBV2,-,TRBJ1-5,CASRDRVNQPQHF,TGTGCCAGCAGGGACAGGGTCAATCAGCCCCAGCATTTT
TRBD2,TRBV11-3,-,TRBJ2-1,CASSRGGVGEQFF,TGTGCCAGCAGCCGTGGGGGGGTGGGTGAGCAGTTCTTC
-,TRBV4-1,-,TRBJ2-5,CASSQERLGGPQETQYF,TGCGCCAGCAGCCAAGAGAGGTTAGGAGGCCCTCAAGAGACCCAGTACTTC
-,TRBV6-1,few,TRBJ1-2,CASNAGYGYTF,TGTGCCAGCAACGCAGGCTATGGCTACACCTTC
TRBD2,TRBV5-4,-,TRBJ2-7,CASSSQLAGSSYEQYF,TGTGCCAGCAGCTCCCAACTAGCGGGCAGCTCCTACGAGCAGTACTTC
-,TRBV5-1,-,TRBJ2-1,CASSLAVSGYNEQFF,TGCGCCAGCAGCTTGGCCGTCAGCGGTTACAATGAGCAGTTCTTC
TRBD1,TRBV6-1,-,TRBJ2-7,CASSARDRVYEQYF,TGTGCCAGCAGTGCAAGGGACAGGGTGTACGAGCAGTACTTC
-,TRBV4-1,few,TRBJ2-1,CASSPLAGGPWDEQFF,TGCGCCAGCAGCCCCTTAGCCGGAGGGCCTTGGGATGAGCAGTTCTTC
-,TRBV29-1,few,TRBJ2-5,CSPASAETQYF,TGCAGCCCGGCAAGCGCAGAGACCCAGTACTTC
-,TRBV19,-,TRBJ2-4,CASRGVAKNIQYF,TGTGCCAGTAGAGGAGTAGCCAAAAACATTCAGTACTTC
-,TRBV10-1,-,TRBJ1-1,CASSRQPGTEAFF,TGCGCCAGCAGCAGACAGCCGGGCACTGAAGCTTTCTTT
TRBD2,TRBV5-1,-,TRBJ2-3,CASSPGLAGAEDTQYF,TGCGCCAGCAGCCCCGGACTAGCGGGAGCCGAAGATACGCAGTATTTT
-,TRBV5-6,-,TRBJ2-7,CASSLDRVGVEQYF,TGTGCCAGCAGCTTGGACAGGGTAGGGGTCGAGCAGTACTTC
TRBD2,TRBV5-4,-,TRBJ2-7,CASSGGGHSYEQYF,TGTGCCAGCAGCGGCGGGGGTCACTCCTACGAGCAGTACTTC
-,TRBV21-1,-,TRBJ1-1,CASSPRTENTEAFF,TGTGCCAGCAGCCCCCGGACAGAGAACACTGAAGCTTTCTTT
TRBD1,TRBV19,-,TRBJ1-1,CASSIAVRGQGNTEAFF,TGTGCCAGTAGTATAGCTGTACGGGGACAGGGGAACACTGAAGCTTTCTTT
-,TRBV27,-,TRBJ2-6,CASLGTGANVLTF,TGTGCCAGCCTAGGCACTGGGGCCAACGTCCTGACTTTC